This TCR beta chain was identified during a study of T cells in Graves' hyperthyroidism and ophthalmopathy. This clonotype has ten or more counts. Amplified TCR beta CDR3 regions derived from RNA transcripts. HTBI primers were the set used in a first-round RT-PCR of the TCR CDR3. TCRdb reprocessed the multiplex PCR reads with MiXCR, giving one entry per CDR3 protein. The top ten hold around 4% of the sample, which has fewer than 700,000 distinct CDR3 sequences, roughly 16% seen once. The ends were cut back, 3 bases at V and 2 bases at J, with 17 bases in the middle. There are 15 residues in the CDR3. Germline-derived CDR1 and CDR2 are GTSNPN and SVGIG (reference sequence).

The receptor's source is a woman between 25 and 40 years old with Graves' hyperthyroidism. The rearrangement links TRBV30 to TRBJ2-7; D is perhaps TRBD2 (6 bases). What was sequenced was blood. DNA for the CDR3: TGTGCCTGGAGCGATCCGGGACTCCCTACCTACGAGCAGTACTTC. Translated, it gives CAWSDPGLPTYEQYF.